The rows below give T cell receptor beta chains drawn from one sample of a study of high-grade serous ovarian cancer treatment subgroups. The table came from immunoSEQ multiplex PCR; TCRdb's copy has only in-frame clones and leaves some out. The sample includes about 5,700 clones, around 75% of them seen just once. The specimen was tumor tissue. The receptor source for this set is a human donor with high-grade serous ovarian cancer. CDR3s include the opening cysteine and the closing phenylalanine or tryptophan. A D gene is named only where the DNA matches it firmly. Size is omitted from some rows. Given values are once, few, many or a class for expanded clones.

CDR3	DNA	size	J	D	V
CASPAGTSGVSSYNEQFF	TGTGCCAGCCCGGCCGGGACTAGCGGGGTGAGCTCCTACAATGAGCAGTTCTTC	.	TRBJ2-1	TRBD2	TRBV2
CASSLRLAGAEQYF	TGTGCCAGCAGCTTGAGGCTAGCGGGGGCCGAGCAGTACTTC	.	TRBJ2-7	TRBD2	TRBV7-2
CASSQDYLRGNPYEQYF	TGCGCCAGCAGCCAAGATTATTTAAGAGGGAACCCCTACGAGCAGTACTTC	.	TRBJ2-7	.	TRBV4-3
CASSEAEDEQFF	TGCGCCAGCAGTGAGGCGGAGGATGAGCAGTTCTTC	.	TRBJ2-1	.	TRBV10-2
CASSIWAGGYNEQFF	TGTGCCAGTAGTATTTGGGCAGGGGGCTACAATGAGCAGTTCTTC	.	TRBJ2-1	TRBD1	TRBV19
CASSMSDSSYQPQHF	TGTGCCAGTAGTATGTCGGACTCATCGTATCAGCCCCAGCATTTT	few	TRBJ1-5	.	TRBV19
CASMGGYTF	TGTGCCAGCATGGGCGGCTACACCTTC	.	TRBJ1-2	.	TRBV27
CASSSGRNTGELFF	TGTGCCAGCAGCTCGGGACGGAACACCGGGGAGCTGTTTTTT	.	TRBJ2-2	.	TRBV7-7
CASSLMTGNYGYTF	TGTGCCAGTAGTCTTATGACAGGGAACTATGGCTACACCTTC	.	TRBJ1-2	TRBD1	TRBV19
CASSFRANYGYTF	TGTGCCAGCAGTTTCAGAGCTAACTATGGCTACACCTTC	.	TRBJ1-2	.	TRBV28
CASSSDRQETQYF	TGTGCCAGCAGCTCCGACAGACAAGAGACCCAGTACTTC	.	TRBJ2-5	.	TRBV7-8
CASSHTYNQPQHF	TGTGCCAGTTCACATACTTACAATCAGCCCCAGCATTTT	.	TRBJ1-5	.	TRBV19
CAAQGLANTGELFF	TGTGCCGCACAGGGGCTCGCGAACACCGGGGAGCTGTTTTTT	few	TRBJ2-2	TRBD1	TRBV7-9
CASSSDSNSNQPQHF	TGTGCCAGCAGTTCTGACAGCAATAGCAATCAGCCCCAGCATTTT	.	TRBJ1-5	.	TRBV7-6
CAIRGQALDGYTF	TGTGCCATCAGGGGACAGGCCCTCGATGGCTACACCTTC	.	TRBJ1-2	TRBD1	TRBV10-3
CASSLERYEKLFF	TGTGCCAGCAGCTTAGAACGGTATGAAAAACTGTTTTTT	few	TRBJ1-4	.	TRBV7-2
CASSVSPRGDTDTQYF	TGTGCCAGCAGCGTATCTCCTAGGGGAGACACAGATACGCAGTATTTT	.	TRBJ2-3	.	TRBV9
CASSQDWQSLSPLHF	TGCGCCAGCAGCCAAGATTGGCAATCCCTTTCACCCCTCCACTTT	.	TRBJ1-6	.	TRBV4-3
CASSQDRVRDYGEQYF	TGCGCCAGCAGCCAAGACCGGGTACGGGATTACGGCGAGCAGTACTTC	.	TRBJ2-7	.	TRBV4-3
CASSPGDRVKFEQYF	TGTGCCAGCAGTCCCGGGGACAGGGTCAAGTTCGAGCAGTACTTC	.	TRBJ2-7	TRBD1	TRBV6-5
CASSLDERNTGELFF	TGTGCCAGCAGCTTAGACGAGAGAAACACCGGGGAGCTGTTTTTT	.	TRBJ2-2	.	TRBV7-8
CASSVSSGARRELFF	TGCGCCAGCAGCGTATCTAGCGGGGCCCGCCGGGAGCTGTTTTTT	.	TRBJ2-2	TRBD2	TRBV5-1
CASSLGRPGEDTQYF	TGCGCCAGCAGCTTGGGCCGGCCGGGAGAAGATACGCAGTATTTT	.	TRBJ2-3	.	TRBV5-1
CAWSVPGTGASEKLFF	TGTGCCTGGAGTGTACCGGGGACAGGGGCTTCGGAAAAACTGTTTTTT	.	TRBJ1-4	TRBD1	TRBV30
CASSLSGGNYYGYTF	TGTGCCAGCAGTTTATCGGGAGGGAACTACTATGGCTACACCTTC	.	TRBJ1-2	.	TRBV27
CASSFEPSYEQYF	TGTGCCAGTAGCTTCGAACCTTCCTACGAGCAGTACTTC	.	TRBJ2-7	.	TRBV19
CASSSSDRSNQPQHF	TGTGCCAGCAGCTCCTCCGACAGAAGCAATCAGCCCCAGCATTTT	.	TRBJ1-5	.	TRBV7-9
CASSTRTGLYLETQYF	TGTGCCAGCAGCACTCGGACAGGCCTATATCTGGAGACCCAGTACTTC	.	TRBJ2-5	TRBD1	TRBV7-2
CASSLESGGETQYF	TGTGCCAGCAGTTTAGAAAGCGGGGGGGAGACCCAGTACTTC	.	TRBJ2-5	TRBD2	TRBV27
CASSPWDGNEKLFF	TGTGCCAGCAGCCCGTGGGACGGTAATGAAAAACTGTTTTTT	once	TRBJ1-4	.	TRBV11-2
CASSFGQNEAFF	TGTGCCAGCAGCTTCGGACAGAATGAAGCTTTCTTT	.	TRBJ1-1	.	TRBV6-5
CASSFLRETQYF	TGTGCCAGCAGCTTCCTCCGGGAGACCCAGTACTTC	.	TRBJ2-5	.	TRBV7-2
CASRGPRDGETQYF	TGTGCCAGCCGGGGCCCTCGGGACGGAGAGACCCAGTACTTC	.	TRBJ2-5	.	TRBV7-9
CATSTGQGRAGELFF	TGTGCCACCAGCACCGGACAGGGGAGGGCCGGGGAGCTGTTTTTT	.	TRBJ2-2	TRBD1	TRBV15